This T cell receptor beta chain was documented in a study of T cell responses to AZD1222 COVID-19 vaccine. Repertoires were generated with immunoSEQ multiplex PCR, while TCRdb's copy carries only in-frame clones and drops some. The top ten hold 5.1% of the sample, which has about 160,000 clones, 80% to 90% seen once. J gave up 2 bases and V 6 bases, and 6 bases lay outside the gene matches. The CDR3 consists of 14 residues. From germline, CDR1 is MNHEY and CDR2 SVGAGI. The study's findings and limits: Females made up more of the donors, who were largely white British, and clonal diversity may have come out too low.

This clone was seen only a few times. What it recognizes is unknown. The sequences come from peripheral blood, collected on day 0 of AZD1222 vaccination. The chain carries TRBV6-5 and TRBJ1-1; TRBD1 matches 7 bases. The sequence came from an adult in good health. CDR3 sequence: CASRKDRANTEAFF. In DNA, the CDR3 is TGTGCCAGCAGGAAAGACAGGGCCAACACTGAAGCTTTCTTT.